The clone carrying this T cell receptor beta chain has only a few counts. These data are taken from a study of identical twins. TCRdb ran MiXCR on the 5' RACE reads and lists one entry per CDR3 protein. The table has 350,000 to 500,000 distinct CDR3 sequences, around 18% seen once. V was clipped by 6 bases and J by 2 bases, with 16 bases between them. CDR3 length: 15 amino acids. Sequencing was performed on naive T cells sorted from blood. The TCR comes from a man aged 50-59 years in good health. The gene calls are TRBV12-3 or TRBV12-4 and TRBJ2-5; D perhaps matches TRBD2 (7 bases). The CDR3 nucleotides read TGTGCCAGCAGCCCCCTCGGGGGGCGGCAAGAGACCCAGTACTTC. Its protein is CASSPLGGRQETQYF.